The table lists the clone carrying this T cell receptor beta chain with a count of one. This sample is part of a study of Ad26.COV2.S vaccination and SARS-CoV-2 variants. Germline V lookup: CDR1 WNHNN, CDR2 SYGVQD (reference sequence). CDR3 length: 16 residues. V shed 5 bases, J shed 0 bases, and the junction held 4 bases outside the gene matches. Sequencing was performed with immunoSEQ multiplex PCR; in TCRdb, only in-frame clones are kept and a portion is missing. The sample holds 300,000 to 400,000 clones, about 90% seen once. This sample's treatment: some 20 received Ad26.COV2.S at low or high dose, single or two shots; several received placebo; per-sample allocation not given. Sampling occurred on day 63 after the first vaccine or placebo injection. Participants' vaccine, an Ad26 vector, delivered Wuhan-strain SARS-CoV-2 spike.

The sample was peripheral blood, taken in a trial of Ad26.COV2.S vaccine versus placebo. The rearrangement joins TRBV10-1 to TRBJ2-4, with 10 bases identical to TRBD2. This sequence originates from a person aged 18 to 65 who received the Ad26.COV2.S COVID-19 vaccine or a placebo. The CDR3 loop reads CASSLSGGGAKNIQYF. The CDR3 DNA sequence: TGCGCCAGCAGTTTAAGCGGGGGGGGAGCCAAAAACATTCAGTACTTC.